A single sample is the source of the 4 T cell receptor beta chains below, sequenced in a study of Tregs in tolerant kidney transplant recipients. Sequencing was performed with immunoSEQ multiplex PCR; in TCRdb, only in-frame clones are kept and a portion is missing. The sample carries about 94,000 clones, 93% recorded once. This material consisted of CD4+ T cells from blood, taken before the transplant. The receptors originated from a human donor who received a combined kidney and bone marrow transplant.

This chain links TRBV11-2 with TRBJ1-4; tentatively, D is TRBD1 (5 bases). The CDR3 loop spans 15 amino acids. From germline, CDR1 is SGHAT and CDR2 FQNNGV. V was cut by 2 bases and J by 6 bases, with 13 bases left in between. The CDR3 DNA is TGTGCCAGCAGCTTATGGGCAGGGTCAGATGAAAAACTGTTTTTT. It yields the protein CASSLWAGSDEKLFF.

The genes are TRBV5-5 and TRBJ2-7; 11 positions agree with TRBD2. The junction had 10 bases not matched to a gene; V was cut back by 6 bases and J by 5 bases. This CDR3 contains 15 residues. Germline-derived CDR1 and CDR2 are SGHKS and YYEKEE (reference sequence). The CDR3 region is CASTYSGGANNEQYF. Here the CDR3 DNA reads TGTGCCAGCACCTATAGCGGGGGGGCTAACAACGAGCAGTACTTC.

The chain has TRBV6-5 and TRBJ1-1; D unresolved. This CDR3 comprises 14 residues. V gave up 4 bases and J gave up 2 bases, with 11 bases separating them. From germline, CDR1 is MNHEY and CDR2 SVGAGI. The CDR3 coding sequence is TGTGCCAGCAGTTCGTTCCGGGGAAACACTGAAGCTTTCTTT. This encodes CASSSFRGNTEAFF.

V gene TRBV18 combines with J gene TRBJ1-2; 7 bases line up with TRBD1. Germline-derived CDR1 and CDR2 are KGHSH and LQKENI. V trimming: 3 bases; J trimming: 2 bases; junction bases outside the gene matches: 6. The CDR3 consists of 15 residues. CDR3 sequence: CASSPLGTENYGYTF. Written as DNA, the CDR3 is TGTGCCAGCTCACCGCTAGGGACAGAGAACTATGGCTACACCTTC.